Shown below are 7 T cell receptor beta chains from a single sample sequenced in a study of immune evolution from preneoplasia to lung adenocarcinoma. TCRdb's table, derived via immunoSEQ multiplex PCR, lists solely in-frame clones and lacks some. The top ten clones hold 7% to 9.5% of a sample with roughly 10,000 clones, roughly 77% of them seen once. The source material was FFPE minimally invasive lung adenocarcinoma tissue. Receptors originate from a donor at least 70 years old with lung adenocarcinoma.

This clone is a singleton in its sample. The chain has TRBV5-8 and TRBJ2-1; D gene uncertain. The CDR3 sequence is 10 residues long. The V end lost 3 bases, the J end lost 13 bases, and 8 bases lay between the germline ends. CDR1 is SGHTS and CDR2 is YDEGEE in the germline V gene. CDR3 sequence reads: CASSSLEQFF. CDR3 bases: TGTGCCAGCAGCTCTCTAGAACAGTTCTTC.

V gene TRBV29-1 combines with J gene TRBJ2-7, with 10 bases identical to TRBD1. This CDR3 spans 13 amino acids. Trimming cost V 5 bases and J 5 bases; bases outside gene matches: 6. Germline-derived CDR1 and CDR2 are SQVTM and ANQGSEA. For the CDR3, the DNA is TGCAGCGTTCGAGGACAGGGGGGCCACGAGCAGTACTTC. This translates into CSVRGQGGHEQYF.

The rearrangement uses TRBV4-1 and TRBJ2-6; TRBD2 might be the D (5 bases). V lost 0 bases to trimming and J lost 2 bases, with 8 bases between them. This CDR3 is 16 amino acids long. Germline V gene data show CDR1 as MGHRA and CDR2 as YSYEKL. The CDR3 nucleotides are TGCGCCAGCAGCCAAGATTCCGGGGCTGGGGCCAACGTCCTGACTTTC. As protein: CASSQDSGAGANVLTF.

The chain uses TRBV6-1 and TRBJ1-1, with 8 positions matching TRBD1. The germline CDR1 and CDR2 sequences are MNHNS and SASEGT. The junction had 6 bases not matched to a gene; V was cut back by 6 bases and J by 3 bases. The CDR3 spans 14 residues. The CDR3 is CASRRQGIDTEAFF. The CDR3 nucleotides read TGTGCCAGCAGACGACAGGGGATAGACACTGAAGCTTTCTTT.

On this clone itself: This specimen includes other DNA sequences encoding the same CDR3. The chain recombines TRBV5-3 with TRBJ1-1; D might be TRBD1 (5 bases). TRBV5-3 is flagged as an ORF with uncertain function. This CDR3 comprises 17 residues. V lost 0 bases, J lost 3 bases, and 18 bases lay in between. CDR3 nucleotide sequence: TGTGCCAGAAGCTTGGGACAGAGGGAACGAGTTGACACTGAAGCTTTCTTT. Translating it yields CARSLGQRERVDTEAFF.

The rearrangement joins TRBV28 to TRBJ2-7; D not certain. Trimming removed 2 bases from V and 7 bases from J, with 12 bases in between. Germline V lookup: CDR1 MDHEN, CDR2 SYDVKM. The length of the CDR3 is 13 residues. Here the CDR3 reads CASSLRRQDEQYF. CDR3 in DNA: TGTGCCAGCAGTTTAAGGCGTCAGGATGAGCAGTACTTC. Together with reference TRBV28 and TRBJ2-7, the CDR3 gives the full variable domain: DVKVTQSSRYLVKRTGEKVFLECVQDMDHENMFWYRQDPGLGLRLIYFSYDVKMKEKGDIPEGYSVSREKKERFSLILESASTNQTSMYLCASSLRRQDEQYFGPGTRLTVT.

This rearrangement joins TRBV2 to TRBJ1-2; 9 nucleotides match TRBD1. The J segment lost 2 bases and the V segment lost 8 bases, leaving 0 bases of the junction unmatched. The V gene's germline CDR1 is SNHLY and CDR2 FYNNEI. This CDR3 has 12 amino acids. This chain's CDR3 is CASGTGNYGYTF. The CDR3 DNA follows: TGTGCCAGCGGGACAGGGAACTATGGCTACACCTTC. The variable domain in full, with the rest retrieved from reference TRBV2 and TRBJ1-2, is EPEVTQTPSHQVTQMGQEVILRCVPISNHLYFYWYRQILGQKVEFLVSFYNNEISEKSEIFDDQFSVERPDGSNFTLKIRSTKLEDSAMYFCASGTGNYGYTFGSGTRLTVV.